The 21 T cell receptor beta chains presented below share a single source sample, sequenced in a study of control samples from healthy donors and cancer patients. Repertoires were generated with immunoSEQ multiplex PCR, while TCRdb's copy carries only in-frame clones and drops some. The repertoire includes roughly 92,000 clones, about 88% of them detected once, and about 1.3% sits in the top ten. The sample consisted of blood. The receptors derive from a woman in her fifties or sixties in good health.

The chain carries TRBV13 and TRBJ2-2; TRBD2 might be the D (5 bases). The V gene lost 8 bases and the J gene lost 2 bases, with 12 bases spanning the gap. CDR3 length: 14 residues. Germline V gene sequence: CDR1 PRHDT, CDR2 FYEKMQ (reference sequence). CDR3 loop: CASQAAENTGELFF. CDR3 in DNA: TGTGCCAGCCAAGCGGCGGAAAACACCGGGGAGCTGTTTTTT.

This clone was observed a few times. V usage is TRBV28 and J usage is TRBJ1-5; no firm D call. Germline CDR1 reads MDHEN; CDR2 reads SYDVKM. V lost 1 base and J lost 0, with 13 bases in between. CDR3 length: 17 amino acids. CDR3 DNA: TGTGCCAGCAGTTTATCCGCAGGTCCTTATAGCAATCAGCCCCAGCATTTT. It specifies CASSLSAGPYSNQPQHF.

The V call is TRBV27, the J call TRBJ1-1; 12 bases align to TRBD1. V dropped 4 bases and J dropped 8; count of bases not matched to a gene: 5. The germline V gene encodes CDR1 MNHEY and CDR2 SMNVEV (reference sequence). The CDR3 length is 14 residues. CDR3 DNA: TGTGCCAGCAGTTGGGGACAGGGGGCAAAGGAAGCTTTCTTT. This translates into CASSWGQGAKEAFF.

The V and J genes are TRBV18 and TRBJ2-5; D gene unclear. V lost 4 bases, J lost 3 bases, and 9 bases lay in between. Germline assignment: CDR1 KGHSH and CDR2 LQKENI. The CDR3 is 13 residues long. The chain's CDR3 is CASSQLAKETQYF. CDR3 nucleotide sequence: TGTGCCAGCTCACAACTTGCCAAAGAGACCCAGTACTTC.

The chain has TRBV6-5 and TRBJ2-1; perhaps TRBD1 as D (6 bases). The CDR3 is 15 amino acids. The germline CDR1 and CDR2 sequences are MNHEY and SVGAGI. Trimming pared 7 bases from V and 3 bases from J, leaving 16 bases between. CDR3 sequence (DNA): TGTGCCAGCACTCGAGGGGGACAACTCTACAATGAGCAGTTCTTC. Protein product: CASTRGGQLYNEQFF.

This clone was seen a single time. The V gene is TRBV6-2 or TRBV6-3, the J gene TRBJ2-1, with 7 bases lining up with TRBD2. Germline V gene data show CDR1 as MNHEY and CDR2 as SVGEGT. This CDR3 spans 15 amino acids. The ends lost 4 bases at V and 0 bases at J; junction bases unmatched: 3. The CDR3 DNA sequence: TGTGCCAGCAGTTCCCCGGGAGGCTCCTACAATGAGCAGTTCTTC. Translation gives CASSSPGGSYNEQFF.

The gene calls are TRBV10-3 and TRBJ1-6; no reliable D call. The CDR3 consists of 12 residues. V gave up 3 bases and J gave up 7 bases, with 4 bases separating them. Per the germline V gene, CDR1 is ENHRY and CDR2 is SYGVKD. Here the CDR3 DNA reads TGTGCCATCAGTGACCTGAATTCACCCCTCCACTTT. It is translated as CAISDLNSPLHF.

The chain uses TRBV6-6 and TRBJ2-5, with TRBD2 as a possible D gene (6 bases). Germline-derived CDR1 and CDR2 are MNHNY and SVGAGI (reference sequence). V was cut by 7 bases and J by 1 base, with 10 bases left in between. The CDR3 extends over 13 amino acids. In nucleotides, the CDR3 is TGTGCCAGCACTACGGGGGTCCAAGAGACCCAGTACTTC. The encoded protein is CASTTGVQETQYF.

The gene calls are TRBV7-6 and TRBJ2-2; either TRBD1 or TRBD2 may supply D (6 bases each). The CDR3 has 20 residues. Trimming pared 3 bases from V and 2 bases from J, leaving 25 bases between. Germline CDR1 SGHVS, CDR2 FNYEAQ. The CDR3 DNA follows: TGTGCCAGCAGCTTTGTCTTGGGGGGCAGAGTCCGCCCCAACACCGGGGAGCTGTTTTTT. Translated, it gives CASSFVLGGRVRPNTGELFF.

The V call is TRBV5-1, the J call TRBJ1-6; no firm D call. CDR1 SGHRS and CDR2 YFSETQ come from the germline V gene. V was clipped by 0 bases and J by 4 bases, with 8 bases between them. This CDR3 contains 15 residues. The CDR3 sequence: CASSLEPNYNSPLHF. The CDR3 DNA follows: TGCGCCAGCAGCTTGGAGCCAAATTATAATTCACCCCTCCACTTT.

The rearrangement joins TRBV7-8 to TRBJ2-5; D is unresolved. The V gene's germline CDR1 is SGHVS and CDR2 FQNEAQ. Trimming took 2 bases from V and 5 from J, leaving 24 bases between them. This CDR3 spans 18 amino acids. The CDR3 sequence: CASSLSPNTRAFSETQYF. The CDR3 DNA follows: TGTGCCAGCAGCTTATCCCCAAATACTCGGGCCTTTTCGGAGACCCAGTACTTC.

This clone was seen only once. J is TRBJ2-3 and V is TRBV12-5, with 8 positions matching TRBD1. The junction had 7 bases not matched to a gene; V was cut back by 3 bases and J by 8 bases. Germline values: CDR1 LGHNT, CDR2 FRNRAP. The CDR3 covers 14 residues. CDR3 in DNA: TGTGCTAGTGGTTTCGGACCCGACAGGGGTACGCAGTATTTT. Translation: CASGFGPDRGTQYF.

This clone was found a few times. The chain links TRBV2 to TRBJ1-2; D possibly corresponds to TRBD1 (6 bases). Germline assignment: CDR1 SNHLY and CDR2 FYNNEI. Trimming shortened V by 3 bases and J by 7 bases, and 15 bases separated the two germline ends. This CDR3 spans 14 amino acids. CDR3 sequence reads: CASSESRTVGGYTF. CDR3 in DNA: TGTGCCAGCAGTGAGAGCAGGACAGTAGGTGGCTACACCTTC.

A few counts support this clone. The chain's CDR3 is CATSDLPSSQGGDPGGDGYTF. In nucleotides, the CDR3 is TGTGCCACCAGTGATTTGCCGTCTAGTCAGGGGGGCGACCCTGGGGGGGATGGCTACACCTTC. V gene TRBV24-1 combines with J gene TRBJ1-2, with TRBD1 matching 7 bases. V was clipped by 0 bases and J by 6 bases; unmatched bases: 24. CDR1 is KGHDR and CDR2 is SFDVKD in the germline V gene. There are 21 residues in the CDR3.

This sequence joins TRBV6-5 and TRBJ2-5, with TRBD1 as a possible D gene (5 bases). V dropped 2 bases and J dropped 0 bases, with 7 bases sitting between them. Germline CDR1 and CDR2: MNHEY and SVGAGI. The CDR3 extends over 14 amino acids. The CDR3 nucleotides are TGTGCCAGCAGTTACAGCAGGGACCAAGAGACCCAGTACTTC. Translated, it gives CASSYSRDQETQYF.

This clone was seen more than once but under ten times. The chain combines TRBV11-3 with TRBJ2-3; D is undetermined. The length of the CDR3 is 11 residues. Between the trimmed V and J ends, which lost 5 bases and 6 bases, there was a span of 6 bases. CDR1 SGHNT and CDR2 YENEEA come from the germline V gene. The CDR3 spells CASSAGDTQYF. DNA of the CDR3: TGTGCCAGCAGCGCTGGGGATACGCAGTATTTT.

The V call is TRBV7-9, the J call TRBJ2-3; 8 positions match TRBD1. Germline loops: CDR1 SEHNR, CDR2 FQNEAQ (reference sequence). The CDR3 length is 18 residues. V shed 2 bases and J 2 bases; nucleotides not matched to a gene: 12. The CDR3 DNA reads as TGTGCCAGCAGCTTAACTGGACAGGGCCTTACCAACACAGATACGCAGTATTTT. It codes for CASSLTGQGLTNTDTQYF.

The chain combines TRBV5-1 with TRBJ1-1; D call uncertain. V lost 0 bases and J lost 5, with 11 bases in between. The germline CDR1 and CDR2 sequences are SGHRS and YFSETQ. The CDR3 has 14 amino acids. CDR3 loop: CASSLVAVGTEAFF. Here the CDR3 DNA reads TGCGCCAGCAGCTTGGTGGCCGTTGGGACTGAAGCTTTCTTT.

V usage is TRBV10-3 and J usage is TRBJ1-5; D may be TRBD1 (5 bases). The CDR3 totals 17 residues. Germline values: CDR1 ENHRY, CDR2 SYGVKD. V lost 4 bases, J lost 1 base, and 17 bases lay in between. Here the CDR3 reads CAISAGDGGRSNQPQHF. The CDR3 bases are TGTGCCATCAGTGCTGGGGACGGGGGTAGGAGCAATCAGCCCCAGCATTTT.

The chain joins TRBV12-3 or TRBV12-4 to TRBJ1-2, with TRBD1 as a possible D gene (6 bases). This CDR3 has 13 amino acids. V lost 6 bases to trimming and J lost 7 bases, with 15 bases between them. The CDR3 region is CASSPNREAGYTF. The CDR3 region has the DNA TGTGCCAGCAGCCCTAACAGGGAGGCTGGCTACACCTTC.

The chain has TRBV2 and TRBJ1-6; perhaps TRBD1 as D (5 bases). The V end was cut by 7 bases, the J end by 5 bases, with 9 bases between. The CDR3 is 13 residues long. The germline V gene encodes CDR1 SNHLY and CDR2 FYNNEI. CDR3 bases: TGTGCCAGCACGGGGGAGAATAATTCACCCCTCCACTTT. Residues: CASTGENNSPLHF.